This T cell receptor beta chain was documented in a study of glioma-infiltrating T cells after dendritic cell vaccination. PBMC sampling occurred before vaccination, two weeks after the third dose, and at progression. The CDR3 contains 12 residues. Looked up from germline, CDR1 is SGHRS and CDR2 is YFSETQ. V dropped 4 bases and J dropped 10 bases, with 14 bases sitting between them. This clone was picked up one time. The antigen is not known. Generated by immunoSEQ multiplex PCR, the TCRdb table keeps only in-frame clones and is missing some. The sample has under 100,000 clones, over 85% seen once. Study conclusions and caveats: Longer survival after dendritic cell vaccination followed higher pretreatment TIL content.

The gene calls are TRBV5-1 and TRBJ1-1; a weak D match, TRBD1 (6 bases). The clonotype was recovered from a human donor with glioblastoma. Sequencing used blood, obtained before dendritic cell vaccination. The CDR3 DNA follows: TGCGCCAGCAGCCCAAACAGGGAGAGAGCTTTCTTT. It translates to CASSPNRERAFF.